This TCR beta chain was sequenced in a study of cytomegalovirus exposure and HLA in healthy donors. Study-level findings and limits: The investigators catalogued 164 TCR beta chains as cytomegalovirus-associated. The classifier reportedly diagnosed cytomegalovirus status with high sensitivity and specificity.

The donors formed part of the roughly 120-subject validation cohort, distinct from the roughly 660-subject first cohort. Profiling relied on immunoSEQ multiplex PCR, and the TCRdb table lists in-frame clones only, not all of them. The data contain 100,000 to 120,000 clones, 70% to 90% of them singletons. V was pared by 3 bases and J by 3 bases, with 9 bases of the junction left unmatched. This CDR3 is built from 16 residues. The germline V gene encodes CDR1 MGHRA and CDR2 YSYEKL. On this clone itself: Its specificity is unknown.

The chain joins TRBV4-1 to TRBJ2-7; 9 bases are a match to TRBD1. Sequencing was carried out using PBMCs. This sequence was found in a woman under 40 in good health and CMV-seropositive. The CDR3 DNA follows: TGCGCCAGCAGCCAGGTCGGGACAGGGAAGCGCTACGAGCAGTACTTC. Translated: CASSQVGTGKRYEQYF.